Detailed here is one TCR beta chain. Authors' methods: The authors estimated nucleated cell counts from reference gene primer amplification. TCRdb keeps only in-frame clones here, not all; method: immunoSEQ multiplex PCR. Clonal size and the V and J genes are those of that table, whereas D and trimming came from the DNA. The table shows about half a million clones, with around 85% occurring only once. V shed 1 base and J shed 8 bases, with 9 bases lying between them. This CDR3 spans 13 amino acids. Germline V gene sequence: CDR1 MDHEN, CDR2 SYDVKM. The sample belongs to a study of blood T cell repertoires in COVID-19. Study context: Donors in the United States, Italy and Spain gave samples during acute or convalescent COVID-19. T cells, B-cell-depleted T cells, or PBMCs supplied cDNA or gDNA.

This sequence originates from a human donor in a cohort sampled during active COVID-19. The chain has TRBV28 and TRBJ1-5, with D perhaps TRBD1 (5 bases). Sequenced material: peripheral blood. The CDR3 here is CASSLSGGEPQHF. The CDR3 DNA reads as TGTGCCAGCAGTTTATCAGGAGGGGAGCCCCAGCATTTT.